This is a list of T cell receptor beta chains from one sample in a study of blood T cell repertoires in COVID-19. TCRdb keeps only in-frame clones here, not all; method: immunoSEQ multiplex PCR. The table shows fewer than 250,000 clones, with about 82% occurring only once. The specimen sequenced was PBMCs or T cells enriched from blood (not recorded which). The receptor set was obtained from a woman aged 45-59 years who had recovered from COVID-19. Each CDR3 is given with its conserved first and last residue. Each record gives: D gene, V gene, clone size, J gene, CDR3 DNA, CDR3 protein. The D gene is left open where the match is weak. A clone size is listed for some rows: how often the clone was seen (once, few, many), or a class if it is expanded.

>TRBD1|TRBV5-8|-|TRBJ1-5
TGTGCCAGCAGCGTAGGGACAGGGGGCCAGCCCCAGCATTTT
CASSVGTGGQPQHF
>TRBD1|TRBV28|-|TRBJ2-7
TGTGCCAGCGGGACAGGGACCTACGAGCAGTACTTC
CASGTGTYEQYF
>TRBD2|TRBV7-3|-|TRBJ2-3
TGTGCCAGCAGCTTAATACCTAGCGGGGGATCGGATACGCAGTATTTT
CASSLIPSGGSDTQYF
>TRBD2|TRBV4-1|-|TRBJ2-5
TGCGCCAGCCAGGGACTAGCGAGTTCCATAGAGACCCAGTACTTC
CASQGLASSIETQYF
>-|TRBV5-1|-|TRBJ1-1
TGCGCCAGTACACAGGGTCGGAACACTGAAGCTTTCTTT
CASTQGRNTEAFF
>-|TRBV4-1|once|TRBJ1-3
TGCGCCAGCAGCCAACCTCCCGAACTAGCTGGAAACACCATATATTTT
CASSQPPELAGNTIYF
>TRBD2|TRBV4-3|-|TRBJ2-2
TGCGCCAGCAGCCAAGTAGCGGGCGGGTCCGGGGAGCTGTTTTTT
CASSQVAGGSGELFF
>-|TRBV28|-|TRBJ2-2
TGTGCCAGCCAAATAGCGGAGATGAACACCGGGGAGCTGTTTTTT
CASQIAEMNTGELFF
>-|TRBV28|-|TRBJ1-2
TGTGCCAGCAGTCTCCAACCACAGTTGAAAGGCTACACCTTC
CASSLQPQLKGYTF
>-|TRBV2|-|TRBJ1-5
TGTGCCAGCAGTGAAGTCTGGGAGGGCCAGCCCCAGCATTTT
CASSEVWEGQPQHF
>-|TRBV4-2|-|TRBJ2-7
TGTGCCAGCAGCCAAGATGAGGGGGTTTTCTACGAGCAGTACTTC
CASSQDEGVFYEQYF
>-|TRBV4-2|-|TRBJ1-5
TGTGCCAGCAGCCAAGTGGCAGGGAATAGCAATCAGCCCCAGCATTTT
CASSQVAGNSNQPQHF
>-|TRBV27|-|TRBJ2-7
TGTGCCAGCAGTTTTCGACAGAACTACGAGCAGTACTTC
CASSFRQNYEQYF
>TRBD1|TRBV5-4|-|TRBJ2-2
TGTGCCAGCAGCTTGGTCGACAGGGACACCGGGGAGCTGTTTTTT
CASSLVDRDTGELFF
>-|TRBV9|-|TRBJ1-2
TGTGCCAGCAGCGTAGTGAGATGGAGGGCGGGAGGCTACACCTTC
CASSVVRWRAGGYTF
>TRBD2|TRBV28|once|TRBJ2-5
TGTGCCAGCAGTACTAGCGGGAGGGCCTTAGAGACCCAGTACTTC
CASSTSGRALETQYF
>-|TRBV30|-|TRBJ2-1
TGTGCCCTGAGGAGGAGTGGACCCTACAATGAGCAGTTCTTC
CALRRSGPYNEQFF
>TRBD1|TRBV10-3|-|TRBJ1-3
TGTGCCATCAGTGCAACAGGGGGCGAAGGAAACACCATATATTTT
CAISATGGEGNTIYF
>TRBD2|TRBV29-1|-|TRBJ2-1
TGCAGCGTGACTGGACTAGCGCGCCCAGGAGCCTACAATGAGCAGTTCTTC
CSVTGLARPGAYNEQFF
>-|TRBV4-3|-|TRBJ2-5
TGCGCCAGCAGCCGGATTAGACAGGCTCAAGAGACCCAGTACTTC
CASSRIRQAQETQYF
>-|TRBV5-6|few|TRBJ2-7
TGTGCCAGCAGCGCGTACGTGAGCTCCTACGAGCAGTACTTC
CASSAYVSSYEQYF
>-|TRBV4-1|once|TRBJ1-4
TGCGCCAGCAGCCCGAAAGTCTTCGGGGAAAAACTGTTTTTT
CASSPKVFGEKLFF
>-|TRBV18|-|TRBJ2-2
TGTGCCAGCTCACCACCAATGATAGCGAACACCGGGGAGCTGTTTTTT
CASSPPMIANTGELFF
>TRBD1|TRBV28|once|TRBJ2-7
TGTGCCAGCAGTTTGAGGGGGCGTCGCTACGAGCAGTACTTC
CASSLRGRRYEQYF
>TRBD1|TRBV7-8|-|TRBJ2-2
TGTGCCAGCAGCCCCAGTCCCAGGGGGCCGACCGGGGAGCTGTTTTTT
CASSPSPRGPTGELFF
>-|TRBV5-1|-|TRBJ1-2
TGCGCCAGCAGCTTGTCCGTGATCAGGGCTAACTATGGCTACACCTTC
CASSLSVIRANYGYTF
>TRBD2|TRBV29-1|-|TRBJ2-3
TGCAGCGTCGGGACTAGCGGAACCACAGATACGCAGTATTTT
CSVGTSGTTDTQYF
>-|TRBV7-3|-|TRBJ2-1
TGTGCCAGCAGCAACGGTCCCGTTAGGACTGGATACAATGAGCAGTTCTTC
CASSNGPVRTGYNEQFF
>TRBD2|TRBV7-8|few|TRBJ2-3
TGTGCCAGCAGCTTAGGTGAACTAGCGGGCACAGATACGCAGTATTTT
CASSLGELAGTDTQYF
>-|TRBV6-4|-|TRBJ2-1
TGTGCCAGCAGTGGAGGGCCGTACAATGAGCAGTTCTTC
CASSGGPYNEQFF
>-|TRBV7-9|few|TRBJ1-2
TGTGCCAGCAGCCTGGACACTAACTATGGCTACACCTTC
CASSLDTNYGYTF
>TRBD1|TRBV12-3/TRBV12-4|-|TRBJ1-2
TGTGCCAGCAGTCAAAGGACAGGGTATGGCTACACCTTC
CASSQRTGYGYTF
>-|TRBV27|-|TRBJ1-1
TGTGCCAGCAGTAGGCGGGGGAACACTGAAGCTTTCTTT
CASSRRGNTEAFF
>-|TRBV4-1|-|TRBJ1-5
TGCGCCAGCAGCCAAGAAGTGGGAGAGAGCAATCAGCCCCAGCATTTT
CASSQEVGESNQPQHF
>-|TRBV6-2/TRBV6-3|-|TRBJ2-2
TGTGCCAGCAGTTACCTGGGCTACCTGAACACCGGGGAGCTGTTTTTT
CASSYLGYLNTGELFF
>-|TRBV7-3|once|TRBJ2-1
TGTGCCAGCAGCTTATATGGGGGACTGTTCGCCTACAATGAGCAGTTCTTC
CASSLYGGLFAYNEQFF
>TRBD1|TRBV4-1|-|TRBJ1-1
TGCGCCAGCAGCCAAGATCCCCTCGGGACAGCGAACACTGAAGCTTTCTTT
CASSQDPLGTANTEAFF
>-|TRBV19|-|TRBJ1-2
TGTGCCAGCGCGGTCGGGGTCTATGGCTACACCTTC
CASAVGVYGYTF
>TRBD2|TRBV9|-|TRBJ2-1
TGTGCCAGCAGCATCCTAGCGGGGGGGCCGGGCAATGAGCAGTTCTTC
CASSILAGGPGNEQFF
>-|TRBV10-3|-|TRBJ2-1
TGTGCCATCAGGGAGCAGGGAGGTTGGGGGAATGAGCAGTTCTTC
CAIREQGGWGNEQFF
>-|TRBV19|-|TRBJ2-1
TGTGCCAGTAGTATAGTCCAGGGTAGCTACAATGAGCAGTTCTTC
CASSIVQGSYNEQFF
>TRBD1|TRBV27|-|TRBJ2-3
TGTGCCAGCAGTTTACTAGGGACAGGGCAGGATACGCAGTATTTT
CASSLLGTGQDTQYF
>TRBD1|TRBV11-2|-|TRBJ2-6
TGTGCCAGCTCACCCGGGACAGGGGGTGGTGGGGCCAACGTCCTGACTTTC
CASSPGTGGGGANVLTF
>TRBD1|TRBV4-1|-|TRBJ1-5
TGCGCCAGCAGCCAAGGTACAGGGGCGCATCAGCCCCAGCATTTT
CASSQGTGAHQPQHF
>-|TRBV5-4|-|TRBJ1-1
TGTGCCAGCAGCTTGTCGGGAACGAACACTGAAGCTTTCTTT
CASSLSGTNTEAFF
>TRBD2|TRBV28|once|TRBJ2-1
TGCCGGTCTAGCGGGAGTCTGGGTGAGCAGTTCTTC
CRSSGSLGEQFF
>-|TRBV2|few|TRBJ2-1
TGTGCCAGCAGGGCCGGAGGGACAGTTCTATACAATGAGCAGTTCTTC
CASRAGGTVLYNEQFF
>-|TRBV27|-|TRBJ1-1
TGTGCCAGCTATAGTGCCGGGAACACTGAAGCTTTCTTT
CASYSAGNTEAFF
>TRBD1|TRBV19|-|TRBJ1-1
TGTGCCAGTAGTATCGGACAGGGCCGTTGGAACACTGAAGCTTTCTTT
CASSIGQGRWNTEAFF